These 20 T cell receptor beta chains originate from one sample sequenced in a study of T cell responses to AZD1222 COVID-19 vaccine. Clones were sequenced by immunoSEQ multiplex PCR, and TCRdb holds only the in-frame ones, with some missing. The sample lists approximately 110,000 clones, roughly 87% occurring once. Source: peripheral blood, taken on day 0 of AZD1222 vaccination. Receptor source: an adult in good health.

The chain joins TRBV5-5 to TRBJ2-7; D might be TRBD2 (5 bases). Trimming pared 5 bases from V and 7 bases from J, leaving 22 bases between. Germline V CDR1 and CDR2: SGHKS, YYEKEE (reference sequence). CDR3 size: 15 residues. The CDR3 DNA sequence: TGTGCCAGCAGTAGCCCGTCCCGGGGAGCCGGGGAGCAGTACTTC. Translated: CASSSPSRGAGEQYF.

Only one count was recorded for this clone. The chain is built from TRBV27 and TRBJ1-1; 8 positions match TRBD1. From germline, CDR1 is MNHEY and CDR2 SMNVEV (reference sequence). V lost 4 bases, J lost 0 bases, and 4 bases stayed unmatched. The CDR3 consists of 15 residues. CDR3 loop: CASSYRTGMNTEAFF. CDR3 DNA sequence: TGTGCCAGCAGTTATCGGACAGGGATGAACACTGAAGCTTTCTTT.

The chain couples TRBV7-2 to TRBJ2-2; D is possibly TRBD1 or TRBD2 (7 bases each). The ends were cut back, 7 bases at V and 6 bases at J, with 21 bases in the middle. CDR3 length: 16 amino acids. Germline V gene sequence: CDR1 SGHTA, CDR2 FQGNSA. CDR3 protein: CASINRGSGFAGELFF. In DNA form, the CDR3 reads TGTGCCAGCATCAACAGGGGTAGCGGGTTCGCCGGGGAGCTGTTTTTT. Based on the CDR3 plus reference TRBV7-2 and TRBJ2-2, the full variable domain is GAGVSQSPSNKVTEKGKDVELRCDPISGHTALYWYRQSLGQGLEFLIYFQGNSAPDKSGLPSDRFSAERTGGSVSTLTIQRTQQEDSAVYLCASINRGSGFAGELFFGEGSRLTVL.

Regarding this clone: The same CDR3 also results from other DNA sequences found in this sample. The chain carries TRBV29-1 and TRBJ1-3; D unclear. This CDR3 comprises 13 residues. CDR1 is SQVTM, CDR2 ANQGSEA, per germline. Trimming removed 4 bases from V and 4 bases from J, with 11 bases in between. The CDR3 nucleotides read TGCAGCGTTGTCACAAGCTCAGGAAACACCATATATTTT. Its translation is CSVVTSSGNTIYF.

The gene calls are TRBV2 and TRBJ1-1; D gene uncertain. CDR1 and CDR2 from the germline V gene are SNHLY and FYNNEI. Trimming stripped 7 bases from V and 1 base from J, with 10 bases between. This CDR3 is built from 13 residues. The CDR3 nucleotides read TGTGCCAGCACCCACTATCAGAACACTGAAGCTTTCTTT. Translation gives CASTHYQNTEAFF.

The DNA for the CDR3 is TGTGCCAGCAGGGCGGGGGGGCAGCCAAGACCTGCCTACGAGCAGTACTTC. Its translation: CASRAGGQPRPAYEQYF. The chain is built from TRBV11-2 and TRBJ2-7; 9 bases fit TRBD2. This CDR3 contains 17 residues. The J segment lost 2 bases and the V segment lost 6 bases, leaving 14 bases of the junction unmatched. Germline assignment: CDR1 SGHAT and CDR2 FQNNGV.

The CDR3 protein is CASSQGGQGRNYEQYF. CDR3 DNA sequence: TGCGCCAGCAGCCAAGGGGGACAGGGAAGGAACTACGAGCAGTACTTC. The chain uses TRBV4-1 and TRBJ2-7; TRBD1 matches at 9 bases. From germline, CDR1 is MGHRA and CDR2 YSYEKL. Trimming removed 1 base from V and 3 bases from J; junction bases left unmatched: 7. This CDR3 contains 16 residues.

CDR3 residues: CAISETTANTEAFF. For the CDR3, the DNA is TGTGCCATCAGTGAGACAACCGCGAACACTGAAGCTTTCTTT. This chain joins TRBV10-3 and TRBJ1-1; D gene uncertain. V lost 2 bases and J lost 1, with 8 bases in between. CDR1 and CDR2 from the germline V gene are ENHRY and SYGVKD. The CDR3 runs 14 residues.

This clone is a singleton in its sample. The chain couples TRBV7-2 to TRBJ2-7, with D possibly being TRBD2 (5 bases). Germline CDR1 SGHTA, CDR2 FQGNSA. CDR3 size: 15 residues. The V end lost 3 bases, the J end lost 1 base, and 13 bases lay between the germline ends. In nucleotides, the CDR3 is TGTGCCAGCAGCTTCCGGCAGTCGGGGTCCTACGAGCAGTACTTC. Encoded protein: CASSFRQSGSYEQYF.

The CDR3 region has the DNA TGTGCCAGCAGCATCCTGGGACTAGCAGGGGAGCAGTTCTTC. As protein: CASSILGLAGEQFF. The J gene is TRBJ2-1, the V gene TRBV6-5; 9 positions match TRBD2. CDR3 length equals 14 residues. Trimming at V came to 6 bases and at J to 10 bases, leaving 10 bases not matched to a gene. Per the germline V gene, CDR1 is MNHEY and CDR2 is SVGAGI.

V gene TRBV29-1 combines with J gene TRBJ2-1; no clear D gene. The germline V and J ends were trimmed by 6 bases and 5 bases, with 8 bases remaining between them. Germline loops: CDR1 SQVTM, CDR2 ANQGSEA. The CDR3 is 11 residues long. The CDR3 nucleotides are TGCAGCGTCCACGACAACAATGAGCAGTTCTTC. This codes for CSVHDNNEQFF.

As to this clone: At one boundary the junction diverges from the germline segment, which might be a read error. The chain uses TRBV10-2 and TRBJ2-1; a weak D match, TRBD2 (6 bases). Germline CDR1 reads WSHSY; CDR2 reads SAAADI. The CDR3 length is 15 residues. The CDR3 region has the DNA TGCGCCCGCAGTGAGTGGCGGGGAAGGTACAATGAGCAGTTCTTC. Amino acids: CARSEWRGRYNEQFF.

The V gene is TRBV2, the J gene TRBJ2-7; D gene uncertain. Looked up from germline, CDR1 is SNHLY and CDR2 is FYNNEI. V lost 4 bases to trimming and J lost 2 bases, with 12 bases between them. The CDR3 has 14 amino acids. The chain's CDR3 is CASSGSRAPYEQYF. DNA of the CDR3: TGTGCCAGCAGTGGGAGTAGGGCACCCTACGAGCAGTACTTC. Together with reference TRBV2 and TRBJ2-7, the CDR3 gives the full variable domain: EPEVTQTPSHQVTQMGQEVILRCVPISNHLYFYWYRQILGQKVEFLVSFYNNEISEKSEIFDDQFSVERPDGSNFTLKIRSTKLEDSAMYFCASSGSRAPYEQYFGPGTRLTVT.

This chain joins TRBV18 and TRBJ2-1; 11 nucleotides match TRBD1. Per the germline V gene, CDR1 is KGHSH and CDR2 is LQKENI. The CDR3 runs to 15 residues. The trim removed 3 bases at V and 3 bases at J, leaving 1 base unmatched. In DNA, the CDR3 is TGTGCCAGCTCACCCGGGACAGGGGGCTACAATGAGCAGTTCTTC. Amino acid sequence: CASSPGTGGYNEQFF.

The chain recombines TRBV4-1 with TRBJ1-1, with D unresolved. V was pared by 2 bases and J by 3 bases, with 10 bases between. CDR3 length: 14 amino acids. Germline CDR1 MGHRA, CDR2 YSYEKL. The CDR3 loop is CASSQRLADTEAFF. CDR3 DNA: TGCGCCAGCAGCCAAAGGCTCGCGGACACTGAAGCTTTCTTT.

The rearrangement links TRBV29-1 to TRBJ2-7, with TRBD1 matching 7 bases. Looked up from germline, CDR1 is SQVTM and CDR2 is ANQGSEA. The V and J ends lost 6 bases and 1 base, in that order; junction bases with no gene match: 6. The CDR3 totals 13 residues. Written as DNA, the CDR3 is TGCAGCGTGATGACAGGGTTGTCCTACGAGCAGTACTTC. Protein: CSVMTGLSYEQYF.

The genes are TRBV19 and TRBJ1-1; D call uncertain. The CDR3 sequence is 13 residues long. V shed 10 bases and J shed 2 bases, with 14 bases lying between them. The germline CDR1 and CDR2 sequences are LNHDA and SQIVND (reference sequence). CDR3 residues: CATSAGQNTEAFF. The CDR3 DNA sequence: TGTGCCACCTCGGCCGGGCAAAACACTGAAGCTTTCTTT.

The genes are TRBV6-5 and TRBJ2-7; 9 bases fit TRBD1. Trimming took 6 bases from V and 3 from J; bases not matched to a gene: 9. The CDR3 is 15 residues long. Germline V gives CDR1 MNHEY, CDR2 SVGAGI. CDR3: CASSPGQGGRYEQYF. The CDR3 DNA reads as TGTGCCAGCAGCCCGGGACAGGGTGGGCGCTACGAGCAGTACTTC.

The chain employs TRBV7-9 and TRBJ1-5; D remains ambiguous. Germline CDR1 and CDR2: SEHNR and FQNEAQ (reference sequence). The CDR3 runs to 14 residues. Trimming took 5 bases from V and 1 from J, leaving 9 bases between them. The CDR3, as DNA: TGTGCCAGCAGCCCTAAGGGAAGCAATCAGCCCCAGCATTTT. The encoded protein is CASSPKGSNQPQHF. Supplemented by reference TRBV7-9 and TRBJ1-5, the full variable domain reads DTGVSQNPRHKITKRGQNVTFRCDPISEHNRLYWYRQTLGQGPEFLTYFQNEAQLEKSRLLSDRFSAERPKGSFSTLEIQRTEQGDSAMYLCASSPKGSNQPQHFGDGTRLSIL.

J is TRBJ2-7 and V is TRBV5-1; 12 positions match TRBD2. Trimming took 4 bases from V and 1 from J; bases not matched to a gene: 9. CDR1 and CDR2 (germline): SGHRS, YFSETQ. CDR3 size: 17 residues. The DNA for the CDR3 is TGCGCCAGCAGCCGAGGACTAGCGGGGCCCATTTCCTACGAGCAGTACTTC. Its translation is CASSRGLAGPISYEQYF.